The entry below gives a single T cell receptor (beta chain) sequence along with its context. Primers included in the PCR were 60 Vbeta and 13 Jbeta primers. TCRdb keeps only in-frame clones here, not all; method: immunoSEQ multiplex PCR. The sample has some 130,000 clones; roughly three quarters are singletons. This sample was taken from a study of cytomegalovirus exposure and HLA in healthy donors. Study-level information: Among a few hundred genotyped donors, around 80% fell in the Caucasian-associated ancestry cluster.

Sequenced: PBMCs. The receptor was isolated from a man aged 30-40 years in good health and CMV-seronegative.

The CDR3 coding sequence is TGTGCCAGCTCCCAGGCTGGGGGGGCCACCTACGAGCAGTACTTC. Translation gives CASSQAGGATYEQYF. The chain recombines TRBV18 with TRBJ2-7; D perhaps matches TRBD2 (7 bases). Trimming pared 6 bases from V and 2 bases from J, leaving 17 bases between. Germline CDR1 KGHSH, CDR2 LQKENI. The CDR3 loop spans 15 amino acids.